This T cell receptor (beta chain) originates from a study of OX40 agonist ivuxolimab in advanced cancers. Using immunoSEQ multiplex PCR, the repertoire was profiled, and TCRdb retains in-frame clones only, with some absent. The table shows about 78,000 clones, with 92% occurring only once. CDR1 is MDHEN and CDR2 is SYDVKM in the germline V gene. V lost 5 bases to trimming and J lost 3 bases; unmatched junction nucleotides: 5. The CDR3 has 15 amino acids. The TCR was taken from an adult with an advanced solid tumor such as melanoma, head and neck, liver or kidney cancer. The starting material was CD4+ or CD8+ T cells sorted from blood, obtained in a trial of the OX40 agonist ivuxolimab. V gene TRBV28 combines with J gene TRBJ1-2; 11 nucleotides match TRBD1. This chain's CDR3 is CASSPGDRGYYGYTF. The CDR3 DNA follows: TGTGCCAGCAGTCCGGGGGACAGGGGGTACTATGGCTACACCTTC.